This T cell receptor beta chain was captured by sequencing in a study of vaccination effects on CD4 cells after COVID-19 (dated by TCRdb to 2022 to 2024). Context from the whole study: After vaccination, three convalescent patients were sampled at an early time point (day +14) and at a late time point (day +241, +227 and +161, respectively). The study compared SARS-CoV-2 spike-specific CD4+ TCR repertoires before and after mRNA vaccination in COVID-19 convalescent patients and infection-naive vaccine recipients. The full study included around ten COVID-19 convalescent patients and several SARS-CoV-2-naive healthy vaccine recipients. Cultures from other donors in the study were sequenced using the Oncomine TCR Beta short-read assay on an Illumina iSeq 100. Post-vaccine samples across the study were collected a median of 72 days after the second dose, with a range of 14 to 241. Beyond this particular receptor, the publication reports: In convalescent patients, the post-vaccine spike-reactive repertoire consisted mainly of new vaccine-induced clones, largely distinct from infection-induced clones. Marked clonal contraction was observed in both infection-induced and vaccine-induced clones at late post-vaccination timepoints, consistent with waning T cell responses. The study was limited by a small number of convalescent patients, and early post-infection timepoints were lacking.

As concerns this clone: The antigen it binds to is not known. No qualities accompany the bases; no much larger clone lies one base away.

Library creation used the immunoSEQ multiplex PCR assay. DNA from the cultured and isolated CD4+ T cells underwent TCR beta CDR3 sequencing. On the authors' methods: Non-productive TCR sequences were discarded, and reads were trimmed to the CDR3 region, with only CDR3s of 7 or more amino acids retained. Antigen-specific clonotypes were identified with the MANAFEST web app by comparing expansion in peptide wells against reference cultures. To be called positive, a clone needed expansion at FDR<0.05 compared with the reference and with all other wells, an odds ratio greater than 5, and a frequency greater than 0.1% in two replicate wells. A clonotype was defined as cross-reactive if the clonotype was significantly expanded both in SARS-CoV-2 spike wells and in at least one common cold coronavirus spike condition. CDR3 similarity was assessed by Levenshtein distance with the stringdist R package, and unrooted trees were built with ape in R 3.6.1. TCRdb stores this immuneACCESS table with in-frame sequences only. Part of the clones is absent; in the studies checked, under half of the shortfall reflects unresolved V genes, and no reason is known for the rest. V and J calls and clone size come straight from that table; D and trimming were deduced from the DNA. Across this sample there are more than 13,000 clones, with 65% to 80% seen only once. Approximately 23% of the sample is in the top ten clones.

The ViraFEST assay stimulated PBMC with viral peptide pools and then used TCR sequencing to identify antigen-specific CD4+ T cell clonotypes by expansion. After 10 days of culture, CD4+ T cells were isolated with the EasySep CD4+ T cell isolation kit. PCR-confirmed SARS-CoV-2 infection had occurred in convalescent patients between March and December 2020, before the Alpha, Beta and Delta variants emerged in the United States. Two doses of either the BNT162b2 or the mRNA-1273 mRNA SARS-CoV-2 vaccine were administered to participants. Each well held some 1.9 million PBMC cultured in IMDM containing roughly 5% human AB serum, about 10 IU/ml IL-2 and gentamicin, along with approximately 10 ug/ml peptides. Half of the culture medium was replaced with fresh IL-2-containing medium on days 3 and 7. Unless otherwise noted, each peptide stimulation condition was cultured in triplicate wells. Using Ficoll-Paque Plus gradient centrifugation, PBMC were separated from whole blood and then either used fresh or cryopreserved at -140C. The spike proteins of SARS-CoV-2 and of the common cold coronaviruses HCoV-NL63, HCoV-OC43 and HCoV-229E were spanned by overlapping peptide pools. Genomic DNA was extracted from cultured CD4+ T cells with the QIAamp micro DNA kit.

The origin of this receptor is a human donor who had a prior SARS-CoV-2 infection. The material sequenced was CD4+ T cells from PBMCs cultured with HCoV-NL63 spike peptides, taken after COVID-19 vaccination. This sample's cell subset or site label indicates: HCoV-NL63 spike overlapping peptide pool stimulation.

The DNA sequence is as follows: TGTGCCAGCAGCCTAGGGGGGACTAATGAAAAACTGTTTTTT. The resulting protein is CASSLGGTNEKLFF. The chain employs TRBV5-4 and TRBJ1-4; matching of 6 bases hints at TRBD1 as the D gene. V is shortened by 4 bases, J by 2 bases, and the region joining them spans 9 bases. From the germline V gene (reference sequence), CDR1 is SGHNT and CDR2 is YYREEE. The CDR3 runs 14 residues from the cysteine to the phenylalanine. The DNA shown is the 42-base CDR3, in frame from base 1.